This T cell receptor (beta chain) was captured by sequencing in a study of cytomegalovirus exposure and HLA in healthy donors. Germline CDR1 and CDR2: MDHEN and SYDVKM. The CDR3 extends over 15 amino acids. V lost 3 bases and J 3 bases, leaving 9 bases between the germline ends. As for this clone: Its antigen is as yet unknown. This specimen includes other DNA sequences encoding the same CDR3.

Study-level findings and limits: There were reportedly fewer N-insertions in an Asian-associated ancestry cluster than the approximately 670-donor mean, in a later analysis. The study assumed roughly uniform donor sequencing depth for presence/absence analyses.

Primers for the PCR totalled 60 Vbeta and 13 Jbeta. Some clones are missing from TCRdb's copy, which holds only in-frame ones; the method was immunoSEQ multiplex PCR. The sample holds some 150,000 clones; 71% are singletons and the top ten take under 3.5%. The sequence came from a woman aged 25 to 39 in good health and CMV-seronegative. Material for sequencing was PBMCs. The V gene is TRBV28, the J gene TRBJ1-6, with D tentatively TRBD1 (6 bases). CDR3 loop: CASSLVDSYNSPLHF. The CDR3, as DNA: TGTGCCAGCAGTTTGGTGGACAGCTATAATTCACCCCTCCACTTT.